The clone carrying this T cell receptor beta chain was detected many times. The antigen is undetermined. This sample was taken from a study of T cell repertoires in cytomegalovirus infection. TCRdb processed the reads anew with MiXCR; each CDR3 protein has one entry. Of some 440,000 distinct CDR3 sequences in the sample, 30% to 40% were seen once. Broader study findings: Clonotypes of TCR beta that were HLA-C-restricted and CMV-specific dominated the ex vivo response.

Germline CDR1 is SGHTA and CDR2 is FQGNSA. This CDR3 comprises 15 residues. Deletions cut 6 bases from V and 0 bases from J, with 14 bases between. Sequenced input: PBMCs. The chain recombines TRBV7-2 with TRBJ1-1; no firm D call. This sequence originates from a human donor in good health (CMV status not recorded). Some clones in this sample may be carry-over from other donors' samples. The CDR3 DNA reads TGTGCCAGCAGTCCCTGGACCGGGTTGAACACTGAAGCTTTCTTT. Residues: CASSPWTGLNTEAFF.